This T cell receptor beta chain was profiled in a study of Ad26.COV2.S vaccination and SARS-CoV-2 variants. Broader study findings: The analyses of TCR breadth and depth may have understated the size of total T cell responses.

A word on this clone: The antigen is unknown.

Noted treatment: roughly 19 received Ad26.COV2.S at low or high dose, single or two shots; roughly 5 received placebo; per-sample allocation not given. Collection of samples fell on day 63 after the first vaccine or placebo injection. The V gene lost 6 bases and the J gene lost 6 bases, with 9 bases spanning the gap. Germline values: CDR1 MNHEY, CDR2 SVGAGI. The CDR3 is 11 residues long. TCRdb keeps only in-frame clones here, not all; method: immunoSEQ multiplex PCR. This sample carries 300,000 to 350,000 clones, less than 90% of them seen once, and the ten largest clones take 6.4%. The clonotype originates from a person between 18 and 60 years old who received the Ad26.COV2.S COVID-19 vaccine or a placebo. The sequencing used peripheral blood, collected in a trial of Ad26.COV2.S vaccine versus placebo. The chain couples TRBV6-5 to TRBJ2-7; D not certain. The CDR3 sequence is CASRRRSEQYF. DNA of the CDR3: TGTGCCAGCAGGCGAAGGTCCGAGCAGTACTTC.